Shown below are 3 T cell receptor beta chains from a single sample sequenced in a study of OX40 agonist ivuxolimab in advanced cancers. Generated by immunoSEQ multiplex PCR, the TCRdb table keeps only in-frame clones and is missing some. The sample lists 100,000 or so clones; approximately 90% were seen once. The sample in question was CD4+ or CD8+ T cells sorted from blood, obtained in a trial of the OX40 agonist ivuxolimab. These receptors were collected from an adult with an advanced solid tumor such as melanoma, head and neck, liver or kidney cancer.

The chain employs TRBV7-4 and TRBJ1-5; TRBD1 aligns across 8 bases. With V trimmed by 5 bases and J by 3 bases, 6 bases remained unmatched. CDR1 SGHVT and CDR2 SQSDAQ come from the germline V gene. The CDR3 spans 15 residues. CDR3 sequence reads: CASSPRTGPNQPQHF. DNA of the CDR3: TGTGCCAGCAGCCCTAGGACAGGGCCCAATCAGCCCCAGCATTTT.

This chain uses TRBV14 with TRBJ2-3; 7 bases are shared with TRBD2. Germline CDR1 SGHDN, CDR2 FVKESK. There are 14 residues in the CDR3. V was pared by 5 bases and J by 7 bases, with 9 bases of the junction left unmatched. The CDR3 reads CASSKGASGYTQYF. DNA for the CDR3: TGTGCCAGCAGCAAAGGGGCTAGCGGTTATACGCAGTATTTT.

This clone appeared once. V gene TRBV11-2 combines with J gene TRBJ2-5, with 8 nucleotides matching TRBD1. Germline V gene lookup returns CDR1 SGHAT and CDR2 FQNNGV. V shed 5 bases and J 4 bases; nucleotides not matched to a gene: 15. The CDR3 covers 17 residues. In DNA, the CDR3 is TGTGCCAGCAGCCCCCTCGGGACAGGTATACTTCGAGAGACCCAGTACTTC. It translates to CASSPLGTGILRETQYF.